The present T cell receptor beta chain was sequenced within a study of T cell changes during pregnancy in multiple sclerosis. The assay was immunoSEQ multiplex PCR, and TCRdb's table has in-frame clones only and misses some. The data show 73,000 or so clones, 90% seen once. The V segment lost 6 bases and the J segment 6 bases; nucleotides outside the gene matches: 16. The length of the CDR3 is 16 residues. Germline lookup yields CDR1 SGHAT and CDR2 FQNNGV. This sequence originates from a female donor in good health, enrolled as a control in a pregnancy study. The sequenced sample was peripheral blood, obtained after pregnancy. The chain combines TRBV11-2 with TRBJ2-7; 8 nucleotides line up with TRBD1. In nucleotides, the CDR3 is TGTGCCAGCAGGCCACCAGGGGGCCGGCGTTTTGGCGAGCAGTACTTC. Residues: CASRPPGGRRFGEQYF.